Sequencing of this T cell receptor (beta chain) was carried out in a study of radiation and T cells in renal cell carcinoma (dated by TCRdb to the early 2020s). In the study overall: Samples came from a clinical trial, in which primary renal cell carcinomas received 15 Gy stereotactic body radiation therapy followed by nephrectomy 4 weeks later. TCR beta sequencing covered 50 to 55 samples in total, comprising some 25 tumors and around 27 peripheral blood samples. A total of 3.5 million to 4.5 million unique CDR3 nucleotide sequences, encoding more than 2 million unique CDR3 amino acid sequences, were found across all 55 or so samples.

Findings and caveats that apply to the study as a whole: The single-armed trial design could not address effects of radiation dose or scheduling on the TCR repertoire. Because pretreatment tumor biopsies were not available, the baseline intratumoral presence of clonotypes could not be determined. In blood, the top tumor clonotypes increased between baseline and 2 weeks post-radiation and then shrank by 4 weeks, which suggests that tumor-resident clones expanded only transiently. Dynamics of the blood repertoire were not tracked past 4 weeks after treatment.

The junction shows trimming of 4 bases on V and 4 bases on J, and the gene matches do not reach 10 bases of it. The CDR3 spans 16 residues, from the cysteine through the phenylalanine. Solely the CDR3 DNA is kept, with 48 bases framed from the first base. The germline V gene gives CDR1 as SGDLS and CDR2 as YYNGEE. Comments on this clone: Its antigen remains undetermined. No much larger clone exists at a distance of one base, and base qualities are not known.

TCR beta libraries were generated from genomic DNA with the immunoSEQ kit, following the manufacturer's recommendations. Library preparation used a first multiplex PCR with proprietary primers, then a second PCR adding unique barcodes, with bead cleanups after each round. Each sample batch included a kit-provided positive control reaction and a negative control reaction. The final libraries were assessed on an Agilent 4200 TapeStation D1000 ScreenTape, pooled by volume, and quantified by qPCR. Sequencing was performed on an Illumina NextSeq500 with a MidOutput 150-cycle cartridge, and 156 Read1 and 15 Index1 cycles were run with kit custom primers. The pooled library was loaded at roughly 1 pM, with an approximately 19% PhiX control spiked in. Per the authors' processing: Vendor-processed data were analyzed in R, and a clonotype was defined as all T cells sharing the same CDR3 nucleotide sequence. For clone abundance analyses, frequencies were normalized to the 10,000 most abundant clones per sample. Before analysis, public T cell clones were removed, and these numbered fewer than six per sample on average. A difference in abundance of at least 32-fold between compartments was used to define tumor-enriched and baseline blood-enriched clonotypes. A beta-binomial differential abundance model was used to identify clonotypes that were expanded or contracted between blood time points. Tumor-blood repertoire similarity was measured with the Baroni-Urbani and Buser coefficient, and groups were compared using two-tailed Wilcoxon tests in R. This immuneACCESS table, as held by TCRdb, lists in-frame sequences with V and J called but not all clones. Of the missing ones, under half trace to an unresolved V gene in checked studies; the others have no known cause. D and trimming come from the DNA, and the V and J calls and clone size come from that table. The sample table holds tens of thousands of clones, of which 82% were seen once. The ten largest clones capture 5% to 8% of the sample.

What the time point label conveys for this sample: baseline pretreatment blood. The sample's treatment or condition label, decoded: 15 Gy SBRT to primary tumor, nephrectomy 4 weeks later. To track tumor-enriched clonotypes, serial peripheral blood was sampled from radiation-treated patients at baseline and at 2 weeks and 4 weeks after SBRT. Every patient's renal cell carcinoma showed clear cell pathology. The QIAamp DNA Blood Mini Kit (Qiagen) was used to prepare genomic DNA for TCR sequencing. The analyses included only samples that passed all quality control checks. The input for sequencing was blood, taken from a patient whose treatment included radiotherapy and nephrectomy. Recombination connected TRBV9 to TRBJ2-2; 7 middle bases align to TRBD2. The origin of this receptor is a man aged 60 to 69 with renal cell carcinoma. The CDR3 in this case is CASSFFRAGSTGELFF. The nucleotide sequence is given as TGTGCCAGCAGCTTCTTCAGAGCGGGAAGCACCGGGGAGCTGTTTTTT.